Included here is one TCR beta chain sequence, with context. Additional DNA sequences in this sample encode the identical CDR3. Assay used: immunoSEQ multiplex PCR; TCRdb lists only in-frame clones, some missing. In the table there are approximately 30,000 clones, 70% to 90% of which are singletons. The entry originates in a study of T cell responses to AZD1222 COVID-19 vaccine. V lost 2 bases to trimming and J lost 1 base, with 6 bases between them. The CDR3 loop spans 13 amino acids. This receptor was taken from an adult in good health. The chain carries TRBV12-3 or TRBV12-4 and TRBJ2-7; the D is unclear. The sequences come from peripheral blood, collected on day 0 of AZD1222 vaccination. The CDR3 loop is CASSLTGSYEQYF. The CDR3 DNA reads TGTGCCAGCAGTTTAACCGGTTCCTACGAGCAGTACTTC.